This TCR beta chain was sequenced in a study of T cells in Graves' hyperthyroidism and ophthalmopathy. General study points: Most clonotypes that expanded in the thyroid above 0.001 also showed up in blood. A 13 V-J model separated ophthalmopathy from stable hyperthyroidism.

From approximately 9.1 ml of fresh peripheral blood, PBMCs were isolated. There are many counts of this clonotype. The antigen remains unidentified. Researchers took RNA transcripts and amplified the TCR beta CDR3 regions from them. HTBI primers drove first-round RT-PCR of the TCR CDR3. TCRdb re-analysed the multiplex PCR reads in MiXCR, keeping a single row per CDR3 protein. This sample has more than 300,000 distinct CDR3 sequences; approximately 18% occur once, and the top ten carry roughly a third. The specimen was blood. This TCR derives from a woman aged 25 to 39 with Graves' hyperthyroidism that later progressed to Graves' ophthalmopathy.

The DNA for the CDR3 is TGTGCCATCAGTGAGTCGACTGCCACTCCTAGCACAGATACGCAGTATTTT. As protein: CAISESTATPSTDTQYF. The chain combines TRBV10-3 with TRBJ2-3; D is unclear. The CDR3 has 17 amino acids. Germline values: CDR1 ENHRY, CDR2 SYGVKD. V lost 0 bases to trimming and J lost 0 bases, with 13 bases between them.